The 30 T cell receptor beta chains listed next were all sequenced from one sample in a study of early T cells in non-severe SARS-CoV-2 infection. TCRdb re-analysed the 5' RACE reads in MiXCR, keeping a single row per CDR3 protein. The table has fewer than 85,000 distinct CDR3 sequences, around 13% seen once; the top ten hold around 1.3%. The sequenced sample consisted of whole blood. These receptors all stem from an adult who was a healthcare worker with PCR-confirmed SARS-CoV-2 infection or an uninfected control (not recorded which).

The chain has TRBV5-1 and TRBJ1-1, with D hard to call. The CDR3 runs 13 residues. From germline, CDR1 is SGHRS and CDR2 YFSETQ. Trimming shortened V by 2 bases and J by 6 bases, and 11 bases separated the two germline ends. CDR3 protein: CASSLSGVAEAFF. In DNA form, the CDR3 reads TGCGCCAGCAGCTTAAGTGGGGTAGCTGAAGCTTTCTTT.

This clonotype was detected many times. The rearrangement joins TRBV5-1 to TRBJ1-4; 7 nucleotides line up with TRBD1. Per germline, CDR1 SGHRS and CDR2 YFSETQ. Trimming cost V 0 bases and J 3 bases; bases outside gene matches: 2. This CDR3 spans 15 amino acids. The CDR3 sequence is CASSLEGAPNEKLFF. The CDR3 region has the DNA TGCGCCAGCAGCTTGGAGGGGGCGCCTAATGAAAAACTGTTTTTT.

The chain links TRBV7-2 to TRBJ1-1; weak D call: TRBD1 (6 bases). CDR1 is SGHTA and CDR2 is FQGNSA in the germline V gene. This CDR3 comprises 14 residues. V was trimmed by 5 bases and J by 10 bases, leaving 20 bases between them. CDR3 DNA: TGTGCCAGCAGCCCAGGTGGACAGTGGTATAGAGCTTTCTTT. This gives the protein CASSPGGQWYRAFF.

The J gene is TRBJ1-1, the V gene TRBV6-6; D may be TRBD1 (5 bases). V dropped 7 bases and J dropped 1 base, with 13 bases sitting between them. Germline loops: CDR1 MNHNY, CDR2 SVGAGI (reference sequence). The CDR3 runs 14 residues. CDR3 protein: CASNTGLRNTEAFF. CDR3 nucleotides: TGTGCCAGCAATACAGGTCTTCGGAACACTGAAGCTTTCTTT.

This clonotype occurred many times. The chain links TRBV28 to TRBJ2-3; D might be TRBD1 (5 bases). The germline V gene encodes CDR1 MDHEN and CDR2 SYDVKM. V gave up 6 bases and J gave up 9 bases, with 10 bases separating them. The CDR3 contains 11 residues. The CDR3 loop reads CASSIQVTQYF. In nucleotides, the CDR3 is TGTGCCAGCAGCATACAGGTCACGCAGTATTTT.

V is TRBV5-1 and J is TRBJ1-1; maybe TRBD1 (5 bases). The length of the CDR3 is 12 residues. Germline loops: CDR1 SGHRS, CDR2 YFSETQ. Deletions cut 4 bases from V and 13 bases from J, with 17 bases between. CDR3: CASSLEGTKLFF. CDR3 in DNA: TGCGCCAGCAGCCTAGAGGGGACTAAGCTTTTCTTT. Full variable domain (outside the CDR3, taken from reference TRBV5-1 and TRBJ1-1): KAGVTQTPRYLIKTRGQQVTLSCSPISGHRSVSWYQQTPGQGLQFLFEYFSETQRNKGNFPGRFSGRQFSNSRSEMNVSTLELGDSALYLCASSLEGTKLFFGQGTRLTVV.

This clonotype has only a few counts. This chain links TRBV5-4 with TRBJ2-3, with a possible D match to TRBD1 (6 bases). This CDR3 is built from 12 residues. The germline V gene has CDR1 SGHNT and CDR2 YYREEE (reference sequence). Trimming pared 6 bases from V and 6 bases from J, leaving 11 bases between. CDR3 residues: CASTLGADTQYF. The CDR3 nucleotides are TGTGCCAGCACATTGGGGGCGGATACGCAGTATTTT.

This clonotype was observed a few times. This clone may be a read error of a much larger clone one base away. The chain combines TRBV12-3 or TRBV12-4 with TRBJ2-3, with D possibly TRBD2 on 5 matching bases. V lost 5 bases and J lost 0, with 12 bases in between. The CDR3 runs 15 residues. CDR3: CASSMAGCSTDTQYF. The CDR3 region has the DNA TGTGCCAGCAGTATGGCGGGCTGCAGCACAGATACGCAGTATTTT.

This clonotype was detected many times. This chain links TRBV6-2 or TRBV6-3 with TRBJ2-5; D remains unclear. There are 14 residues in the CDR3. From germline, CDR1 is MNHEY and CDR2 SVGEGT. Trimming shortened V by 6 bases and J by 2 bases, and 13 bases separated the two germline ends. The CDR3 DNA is TGTGCCAGCAGATTACCCGGGCCACAAGAGACCCAGTACTTC. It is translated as CASRLPGPQETQYF.

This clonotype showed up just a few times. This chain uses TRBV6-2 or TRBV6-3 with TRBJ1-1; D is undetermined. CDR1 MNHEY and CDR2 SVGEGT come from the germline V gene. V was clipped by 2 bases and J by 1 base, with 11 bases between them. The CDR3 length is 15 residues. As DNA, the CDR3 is TGTGCCAGCAGTTACGAGGTACTCCCGAACACTGAAGCTTTCTTT. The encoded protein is CASSYEVLPNTEAFF.

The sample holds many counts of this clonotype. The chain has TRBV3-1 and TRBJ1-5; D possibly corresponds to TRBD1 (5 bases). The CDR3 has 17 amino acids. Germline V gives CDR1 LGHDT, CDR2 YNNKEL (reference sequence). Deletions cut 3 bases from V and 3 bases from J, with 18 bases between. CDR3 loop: CASSQRGAGTSNQPQHF. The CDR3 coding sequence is TGTGCCAGCAGCCAGAGAGGGGCGGGGACCTCCAATCAGCCCCAGCATTTT.

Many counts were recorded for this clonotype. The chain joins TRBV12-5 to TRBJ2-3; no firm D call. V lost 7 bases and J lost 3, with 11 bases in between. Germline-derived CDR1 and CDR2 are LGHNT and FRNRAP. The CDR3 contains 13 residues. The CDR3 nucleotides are TGTGCTAGTGAGAGGTTCGAGACAGATACGCAGTATTTT. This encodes CASERFETDTQYF.

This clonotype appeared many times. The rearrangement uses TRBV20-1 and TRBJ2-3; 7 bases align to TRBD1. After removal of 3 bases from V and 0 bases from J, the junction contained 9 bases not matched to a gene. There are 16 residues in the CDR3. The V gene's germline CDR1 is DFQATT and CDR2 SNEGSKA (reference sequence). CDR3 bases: TGCAGTGCTAGCGAGACAGGGCGAAAAAGCACAGATACGCAGTATTTT. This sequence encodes CSASETGRKSTDTQYF.

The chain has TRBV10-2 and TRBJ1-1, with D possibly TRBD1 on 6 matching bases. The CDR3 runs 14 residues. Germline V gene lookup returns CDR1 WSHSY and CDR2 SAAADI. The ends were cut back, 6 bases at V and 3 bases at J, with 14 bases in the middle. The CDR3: CASSLQGGDTEAFF. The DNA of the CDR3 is TGCGCCAGCAGCCTACAGGGTGGGGACACTGAAGCTTTCTTT.

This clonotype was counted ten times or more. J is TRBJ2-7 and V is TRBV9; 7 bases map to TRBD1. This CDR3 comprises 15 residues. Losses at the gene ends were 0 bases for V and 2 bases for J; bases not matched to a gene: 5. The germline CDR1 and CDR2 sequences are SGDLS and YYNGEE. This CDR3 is CASSVGGTATYEQYF. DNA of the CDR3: TGTGCCAGCAGCGTAGGGGGGACAGCCACCTACGAGCAGTACTTC.

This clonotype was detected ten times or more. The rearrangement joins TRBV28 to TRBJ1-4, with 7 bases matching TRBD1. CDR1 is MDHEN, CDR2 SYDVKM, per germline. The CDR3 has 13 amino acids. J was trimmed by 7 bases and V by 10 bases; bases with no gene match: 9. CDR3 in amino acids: CATTGTAFEKLFF. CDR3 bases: TGTGCCACCACCGGGACAGCCTTTGAAAAACTGTTTTTT.

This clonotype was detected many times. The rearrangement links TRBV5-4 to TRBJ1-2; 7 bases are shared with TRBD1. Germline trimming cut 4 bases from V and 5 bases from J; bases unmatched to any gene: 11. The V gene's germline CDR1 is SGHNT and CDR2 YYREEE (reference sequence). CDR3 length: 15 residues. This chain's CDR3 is CASSPDRARGYGYTF. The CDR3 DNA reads TGTGCCAGCAGCCCCGACAGGGCGAGGGGATATGGCTACACCTTC.

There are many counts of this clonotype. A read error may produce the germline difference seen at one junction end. The DNA for the CDR3 is TGTGCCAGCAGCGGCGCAGGGAGAGGACTGAATTTT. Translated, it gives CASSGAGRGLNF. This chain links TRBV7-6 with TRBJ2-3; D possibly uses TRBD1 or TRBD2 (5 bases each). This CDR3 has 12 residues. The germline gives CDR1 SGHVS, CDR2 FNYEAQ.

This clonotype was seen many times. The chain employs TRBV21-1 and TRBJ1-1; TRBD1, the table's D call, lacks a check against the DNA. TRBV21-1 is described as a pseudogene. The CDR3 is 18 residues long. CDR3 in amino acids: CASSKANVDRQGRPEAFF. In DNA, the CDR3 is TGTGCCAGCAGCAAAGCGAACGTCGATAGACAGGGAAGACCTGAAGCTTTCTTT.

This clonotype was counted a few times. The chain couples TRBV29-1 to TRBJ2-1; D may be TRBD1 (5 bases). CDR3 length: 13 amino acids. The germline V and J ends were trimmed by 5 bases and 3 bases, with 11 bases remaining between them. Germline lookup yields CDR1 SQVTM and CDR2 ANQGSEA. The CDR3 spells CSVYRPNYNEQFF. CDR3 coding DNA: TGCAGCGTTTACAGGCCAAACTACAATGAGCAGTTCTTC.

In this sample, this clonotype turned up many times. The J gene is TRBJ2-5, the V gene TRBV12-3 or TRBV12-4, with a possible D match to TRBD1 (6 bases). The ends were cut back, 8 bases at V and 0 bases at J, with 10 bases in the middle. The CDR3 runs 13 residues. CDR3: CASQGSYQETQYF. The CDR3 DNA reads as TGTGCCAGCCAGGGGTCGTACCAAGAGACCCAGTACTTC.

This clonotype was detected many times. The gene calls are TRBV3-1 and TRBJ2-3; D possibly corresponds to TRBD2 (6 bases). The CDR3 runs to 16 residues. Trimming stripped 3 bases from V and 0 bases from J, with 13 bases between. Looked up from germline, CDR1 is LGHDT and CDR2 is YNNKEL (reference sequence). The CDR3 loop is CASSHGGIGSTDTQYF. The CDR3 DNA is TGTGCCAGCAGCCATGGAGGGATTGGGAGCACAGATACGCAGTATTTT.

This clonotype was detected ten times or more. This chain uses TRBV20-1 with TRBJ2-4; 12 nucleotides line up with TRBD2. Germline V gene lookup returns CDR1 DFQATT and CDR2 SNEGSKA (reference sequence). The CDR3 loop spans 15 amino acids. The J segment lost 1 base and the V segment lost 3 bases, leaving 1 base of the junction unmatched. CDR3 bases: TGCAGTGCTAGTGGACTAGCGGGGGCCAAAAACATTCAGTACTTC. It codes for CSASGLAGAKNIQYF.

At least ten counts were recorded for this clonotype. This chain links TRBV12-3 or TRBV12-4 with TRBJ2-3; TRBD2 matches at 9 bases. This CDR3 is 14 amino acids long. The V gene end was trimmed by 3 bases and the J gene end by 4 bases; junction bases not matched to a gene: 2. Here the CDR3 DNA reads TGTGCCAGCAGTTTTAGCGGGAGCGCAGATACGCAGTATTTT. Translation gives CASSFSGSADTQYF.

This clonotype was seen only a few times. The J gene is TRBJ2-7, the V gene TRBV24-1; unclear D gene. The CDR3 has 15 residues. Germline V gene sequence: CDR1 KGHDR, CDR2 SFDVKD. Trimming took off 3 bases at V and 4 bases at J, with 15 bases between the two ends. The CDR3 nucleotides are TGTGCCACCAGTGATCCCCGATCGGGTTCGTACGAGCAGTACTTC. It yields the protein CATSDPRSGSYEQYF.

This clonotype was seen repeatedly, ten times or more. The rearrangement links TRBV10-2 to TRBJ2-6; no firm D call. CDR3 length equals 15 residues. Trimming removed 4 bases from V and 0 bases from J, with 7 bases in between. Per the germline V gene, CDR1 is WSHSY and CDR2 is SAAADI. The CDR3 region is CASSVVSSGANVLTF. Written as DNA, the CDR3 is TGCGCCAGCAGTGTTGTAAGCTCTGGGGCCAACGTCCTGACTTTC.

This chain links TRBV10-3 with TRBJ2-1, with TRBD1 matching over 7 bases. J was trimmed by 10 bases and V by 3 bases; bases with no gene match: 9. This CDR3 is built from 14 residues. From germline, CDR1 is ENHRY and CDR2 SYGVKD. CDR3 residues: CAISDLLTGSEQFF. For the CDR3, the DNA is TGTGCCATCAGTGACCTCCTGACAGGGAGCGAGCAGTTCTTC.

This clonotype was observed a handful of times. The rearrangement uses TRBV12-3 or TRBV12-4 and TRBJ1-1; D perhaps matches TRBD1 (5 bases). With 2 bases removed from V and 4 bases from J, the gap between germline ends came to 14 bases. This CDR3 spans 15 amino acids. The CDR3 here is CASSLTGQQFTEAFF. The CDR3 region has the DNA TGTGCCAGCAGTTTAACAGGACAACAATTCACTGAAGCTTTCTTT.

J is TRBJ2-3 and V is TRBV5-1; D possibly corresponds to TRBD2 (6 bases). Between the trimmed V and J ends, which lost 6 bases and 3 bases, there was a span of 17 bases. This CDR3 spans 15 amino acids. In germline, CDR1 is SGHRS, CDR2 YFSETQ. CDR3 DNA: TGCGCCAGCACCGCCGGGCTAGCGACGACAGATACGCAGTATTTT. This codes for CASTAGLATTDTQYF.

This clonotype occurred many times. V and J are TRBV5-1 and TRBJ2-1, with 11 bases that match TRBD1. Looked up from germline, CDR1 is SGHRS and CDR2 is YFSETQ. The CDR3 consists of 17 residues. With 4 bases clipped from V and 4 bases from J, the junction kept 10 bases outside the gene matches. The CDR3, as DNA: TGCGCCAGCAGCACCGGGACAGGGGGACGGGGATACAATGAGCAGTTCTTC. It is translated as CASSTGTGGRGYNEQFF.